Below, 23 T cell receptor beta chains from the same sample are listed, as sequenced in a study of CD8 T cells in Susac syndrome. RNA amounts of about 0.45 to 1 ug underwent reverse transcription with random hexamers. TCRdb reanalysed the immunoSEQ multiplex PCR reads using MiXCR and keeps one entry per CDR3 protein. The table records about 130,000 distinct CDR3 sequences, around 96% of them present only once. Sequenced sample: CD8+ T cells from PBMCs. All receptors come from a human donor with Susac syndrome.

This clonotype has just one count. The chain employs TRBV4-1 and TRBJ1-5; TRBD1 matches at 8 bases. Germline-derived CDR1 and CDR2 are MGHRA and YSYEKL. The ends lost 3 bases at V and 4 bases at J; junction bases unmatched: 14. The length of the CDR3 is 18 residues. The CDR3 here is CASSQTGADEEQNQPQHF. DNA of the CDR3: TGCGCCAGCAGCCAGACAGGGGCCGACGAGGAGCAAAATCAGCCCCAGCATTTT.

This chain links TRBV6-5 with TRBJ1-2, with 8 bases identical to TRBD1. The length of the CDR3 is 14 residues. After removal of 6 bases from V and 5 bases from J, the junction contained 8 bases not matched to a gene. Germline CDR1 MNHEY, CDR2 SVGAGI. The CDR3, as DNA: TGTGCCAGCAGCCGGACGGACAGGGTGTATGGCTACACCTTC. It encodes CASSRTDRVYGYTF.

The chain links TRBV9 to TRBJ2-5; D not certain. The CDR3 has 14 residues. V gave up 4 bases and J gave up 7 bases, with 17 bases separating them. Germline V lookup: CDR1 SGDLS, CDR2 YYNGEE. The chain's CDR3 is CASSPRLEVGTQYF. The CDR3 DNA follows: TGTGCCAGCAGCCCCCGACTTGAGGTGGGGACCCAGTACTTC.

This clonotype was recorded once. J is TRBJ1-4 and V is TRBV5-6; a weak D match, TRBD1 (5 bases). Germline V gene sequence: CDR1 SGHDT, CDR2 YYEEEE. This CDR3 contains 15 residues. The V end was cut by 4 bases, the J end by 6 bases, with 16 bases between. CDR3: CASSATGDGYEKLFF. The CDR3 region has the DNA TGTGCCAGCAGCGCGACTGGGGACGGATATGAAAAACTGTTTTTT. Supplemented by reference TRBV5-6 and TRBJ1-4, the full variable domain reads DAGVTQSPTHLIKTRGQQVTLRCSPKSGHDTVSWYQQALGQGPQFIFQYYEEEERQRGNFPDRFSGHQFPNYSSELNVNALLLGDSALYLCASSATGDGYEKLFFGSGTQLSVL.

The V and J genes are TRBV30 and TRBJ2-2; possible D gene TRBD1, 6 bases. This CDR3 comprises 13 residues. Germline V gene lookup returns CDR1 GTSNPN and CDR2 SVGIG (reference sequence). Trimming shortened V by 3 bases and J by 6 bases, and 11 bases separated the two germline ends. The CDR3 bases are TGTGCCTGGAGCAGGGGCGAGGCCGGGGAGCTGTTTTTT. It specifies CAWSRGEAGELFF.

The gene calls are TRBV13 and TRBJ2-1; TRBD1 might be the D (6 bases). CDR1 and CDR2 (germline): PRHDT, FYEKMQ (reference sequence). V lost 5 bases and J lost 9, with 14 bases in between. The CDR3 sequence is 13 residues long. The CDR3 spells CASSLRQVGEQFF. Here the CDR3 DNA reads TGTGCCAGCAGCCTCAGACAGGTCGGTGAGCAGTTCTTC. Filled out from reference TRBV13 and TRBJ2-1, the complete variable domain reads AAGVIQSPRHLIKEKRETATLKCYPIPRHDTVYWYQQGPGQDPQFLISFYEKMQSDKGSIPDRFSAQQFSDYHSELNMSSLELGDSALYFCASSLRQVGEQFFGPGTRLTVL.

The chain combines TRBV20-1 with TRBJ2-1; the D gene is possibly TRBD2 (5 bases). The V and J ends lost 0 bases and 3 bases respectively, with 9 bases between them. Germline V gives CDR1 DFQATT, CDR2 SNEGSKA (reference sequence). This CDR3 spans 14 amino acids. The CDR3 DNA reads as TGCAGTGCTAGAGATATGGCGGGCTACAATGAGCAGTTCTTC. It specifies CSARDMAGYNEQFF.

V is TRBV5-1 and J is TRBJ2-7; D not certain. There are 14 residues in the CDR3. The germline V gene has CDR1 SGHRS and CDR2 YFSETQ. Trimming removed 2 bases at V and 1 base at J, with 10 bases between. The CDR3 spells CASSFLGRSYEQYF. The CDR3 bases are TGCGCCAGCAGCTTCCTTGGCAGGTCCTACGAGCAGTACTTC.

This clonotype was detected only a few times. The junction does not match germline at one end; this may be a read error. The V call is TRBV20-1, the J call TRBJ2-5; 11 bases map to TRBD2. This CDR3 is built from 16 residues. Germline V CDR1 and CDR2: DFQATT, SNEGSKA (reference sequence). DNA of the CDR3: TGCAGTGCTGATGATGTAGCGGGAGGGCCGGGAGAGACCCAGTATTTC. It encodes CSADDVAGGPGETQYF.

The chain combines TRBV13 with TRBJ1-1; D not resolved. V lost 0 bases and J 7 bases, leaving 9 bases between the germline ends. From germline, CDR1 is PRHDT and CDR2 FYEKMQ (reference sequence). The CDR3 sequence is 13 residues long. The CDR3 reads CASSLGGRGEAFF. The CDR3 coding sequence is TGTGCCAGCAGCTTAGGCGGACGGGGTGAAGCTTTCTTT.

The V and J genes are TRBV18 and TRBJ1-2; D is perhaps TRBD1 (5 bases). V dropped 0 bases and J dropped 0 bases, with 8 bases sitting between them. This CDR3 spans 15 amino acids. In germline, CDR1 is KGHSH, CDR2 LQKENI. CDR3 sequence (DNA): TGTGCCAGCTCACCACCGACAGATTCTAACTATGGCTACACCTTC. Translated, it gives CASSPPTDSNYGYTF. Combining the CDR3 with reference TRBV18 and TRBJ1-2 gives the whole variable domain NAGVMQNPRHLVRRRGQEARLRCSPMKGHSHVYWYRQLPEEGLKFMVYLQKENIIDESGMPKERFSAEFPKEGPSILRIQQVVRGDSAAYFCASSPPTDSNYGYTFGSGTRLTVV.

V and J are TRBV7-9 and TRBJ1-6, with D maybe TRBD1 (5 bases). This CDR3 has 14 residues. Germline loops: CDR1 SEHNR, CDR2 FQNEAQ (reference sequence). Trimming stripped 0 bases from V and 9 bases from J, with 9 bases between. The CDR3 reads CASSLAQGSSPLHF. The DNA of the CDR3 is TGTGCCAGCAGCTTAGCTCAGGGAAGTTCACCCCTCCACTTT.

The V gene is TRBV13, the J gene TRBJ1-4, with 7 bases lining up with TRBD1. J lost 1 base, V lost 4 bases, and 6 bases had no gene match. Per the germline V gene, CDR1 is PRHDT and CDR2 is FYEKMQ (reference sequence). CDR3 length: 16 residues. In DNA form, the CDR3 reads TGTGCCAGCAGCTCCCGGGACAGAGGAACTAATGAAAAACTGTTTTTT. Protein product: CASSSRDRGTNEKLFF.

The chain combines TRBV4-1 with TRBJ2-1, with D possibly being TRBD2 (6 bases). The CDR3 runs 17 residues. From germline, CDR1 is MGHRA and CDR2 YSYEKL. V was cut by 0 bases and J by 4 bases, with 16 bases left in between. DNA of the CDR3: TGCGCCAGCAGCCAAGATGGTGGCGGGGTCGGGTACAATGAGCAGTTCTTC. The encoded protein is CASSQDGGGVGYNEQFF.

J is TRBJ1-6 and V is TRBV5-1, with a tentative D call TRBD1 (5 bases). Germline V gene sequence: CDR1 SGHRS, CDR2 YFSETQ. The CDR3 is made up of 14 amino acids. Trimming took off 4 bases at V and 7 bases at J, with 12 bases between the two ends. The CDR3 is CASSGTRSNSPLHF. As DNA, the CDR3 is TGCGCCAGCAGCGGGACCCGTTCAAATTCACCCCTCCACTTT.

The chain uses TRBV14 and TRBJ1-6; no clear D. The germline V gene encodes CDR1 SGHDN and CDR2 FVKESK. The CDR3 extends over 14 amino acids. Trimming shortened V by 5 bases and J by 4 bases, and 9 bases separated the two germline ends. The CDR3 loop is CASSITGYNSPLHF. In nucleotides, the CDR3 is TGTGCCAGCAGCATAACGGGTTATAATTCACCCCTCCACTTT. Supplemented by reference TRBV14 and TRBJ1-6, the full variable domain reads EAGVTQFPSHSVIEKGQTVTLRCDPISGHDNLYWYRRVMGKEIKFLLHFVKESKQDESGMPNNRFLAERTGGTYSTLKVQPAELEDSGVYFCASSITGYNSPLHFGNGTRLTVT.

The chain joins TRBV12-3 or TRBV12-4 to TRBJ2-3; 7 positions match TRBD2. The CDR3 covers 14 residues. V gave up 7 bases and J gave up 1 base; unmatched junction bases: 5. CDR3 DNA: TGTGCCAGCACCCTAAGCGGGGGCACAGATACGCAGTATTTT. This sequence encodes CASTLSGGTDTQYF.

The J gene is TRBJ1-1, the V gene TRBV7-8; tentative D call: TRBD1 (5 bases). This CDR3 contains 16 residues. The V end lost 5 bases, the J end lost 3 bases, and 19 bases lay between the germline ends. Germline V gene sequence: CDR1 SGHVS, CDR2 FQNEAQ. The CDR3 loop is CASSRDSERFYTEAFF. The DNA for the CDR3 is TGTGCCAGCAGCCGCGACAGCGAACGGTTTTACACTGAAGCTTTCTTT.

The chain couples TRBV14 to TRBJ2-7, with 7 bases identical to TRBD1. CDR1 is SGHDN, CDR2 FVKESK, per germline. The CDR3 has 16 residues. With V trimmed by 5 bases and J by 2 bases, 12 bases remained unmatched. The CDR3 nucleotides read TGTGCCAGCAGCACCCACTCGGGACAGTTCGCCTACGAGCAGTACTTC. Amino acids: CASSTHSGQFAYEQYF.

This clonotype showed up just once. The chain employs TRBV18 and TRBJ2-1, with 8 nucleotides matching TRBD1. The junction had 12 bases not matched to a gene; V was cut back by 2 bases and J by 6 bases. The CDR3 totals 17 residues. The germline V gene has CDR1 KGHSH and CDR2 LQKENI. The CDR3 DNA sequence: TGTGCCAGCTCACCATGGGGGACAGGACAACCGAGCAATGAGCAGTTCTTC. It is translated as CASSPWGTGQPSNEQFF.

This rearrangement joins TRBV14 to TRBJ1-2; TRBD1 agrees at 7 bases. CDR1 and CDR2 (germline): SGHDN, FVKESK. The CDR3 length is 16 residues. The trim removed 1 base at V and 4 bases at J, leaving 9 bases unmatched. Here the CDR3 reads CASSQAQTGLPYGYTF. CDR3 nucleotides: TGTGCCAGCAGCCAAGCCCAGACAGGGCTGCCCTATGGCTACACCTTC.

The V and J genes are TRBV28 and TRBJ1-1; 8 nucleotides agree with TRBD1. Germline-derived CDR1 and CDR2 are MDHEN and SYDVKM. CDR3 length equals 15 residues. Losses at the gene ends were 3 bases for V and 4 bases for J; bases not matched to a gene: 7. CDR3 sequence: CASSFPRQGSTEAFF. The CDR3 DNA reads TGTGCCAGCAGTTTTCCGAGACAGGGGAGCACTGAAGCTTTCTTT.

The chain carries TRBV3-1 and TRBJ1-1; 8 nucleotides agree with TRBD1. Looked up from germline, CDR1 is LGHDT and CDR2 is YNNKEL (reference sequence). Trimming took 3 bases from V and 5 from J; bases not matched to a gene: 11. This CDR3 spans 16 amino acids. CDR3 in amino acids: CASSHQGGRGPTEAFF. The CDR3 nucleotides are TGTGCCAGCAGCCACCAGGGGGGCAGGGGGCCTACTGAAGCTTTCTTT.